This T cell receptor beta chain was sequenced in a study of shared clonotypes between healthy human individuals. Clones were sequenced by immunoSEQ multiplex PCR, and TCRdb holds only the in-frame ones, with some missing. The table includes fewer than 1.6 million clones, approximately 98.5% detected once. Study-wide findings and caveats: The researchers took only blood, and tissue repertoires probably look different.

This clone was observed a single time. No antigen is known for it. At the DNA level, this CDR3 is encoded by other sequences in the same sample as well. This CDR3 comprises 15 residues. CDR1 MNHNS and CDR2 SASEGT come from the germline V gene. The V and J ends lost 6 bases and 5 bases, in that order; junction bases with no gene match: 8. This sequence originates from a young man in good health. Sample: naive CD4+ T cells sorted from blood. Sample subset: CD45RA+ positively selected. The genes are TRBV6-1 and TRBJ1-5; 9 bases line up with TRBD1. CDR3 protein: CASSPTGGGYQPQHF. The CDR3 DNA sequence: TGTGCCAGCAGCCCTACAGGGGGCGGGTATCAGCCCCAGCATTTT.